Below are 27 T cell receptor beta chains sequenced from a single sample in a study of OX40 agonist ivuxolimab in advanced cancers. The assay was immunoSEQ multiplex PCR, and TCRdb's table has in-frame clones only and misses some. There are around 20,000 clones in the sample; 88% occur only once, and 30% to 35% lies in the top ten. The sequences come from CD4+ or CD8+ T cells sorted from blood, collected in a trial of the OX40 agonist ivuxolimab. The source is an adult with an advanced solid tumor such as melanoma, head and neck, liver or kidney cancer.

V is TRBV4-3 and J is TRBJ2-7, with TRBD2 matching 8 bases. V gave up 6 bases and J gave up 5 bases; unmatched junction bases: 9. The CDR3 runs to 14 residues. Looked up from germline, CDR1 is LGHNA and CDR2 is YSLEER. The DNA of the CDR3 is TGCGCCAGCAGTCCGCAGCGGGGGTGGAACGAGCAGTACTTC. Protein sequence: CASSPQRGWNEQYF.

V and J are TRBV9 and TRBJ2-4; 7 bases line up with TRBD1. Germline V gives CDR1 SGDLS, CDR2 YYNGEE. The CDR3 spans 13 residues. V lost 0 bases and J lost 6; bases outside the gene matches: 0. The CDR3 DNA sequence: TGTGCCAGCAGCGTAGGACAGGGAAACATTCAGTACTTC. Amino acid sequence: CASSVGQGNIQYF.

The sample holds a few counts of this clone. The rearrangement joins TRBV2 to TRBJ1-3; the D is unclear. Per germline, CDR1 SNHLY and CDR2 FYNNEI. V was trimmed by 2 bases and J by 2 bases, leaving 13 bases between them. The length of the CDR3 is 16 residues. CDR3 DNA sequence: TGTGCCAGCAGTGAAACCCGGCAGGCTCCTGGAAACACCATATATTTT. Translation: CASSETRQAPGNTIYF.

In nucleotides, the CDR3 is TGTGCCAGCAGCCCCGGGACGGGCCATGAAAAACTGTTTTTT. It yields the protein CASSPGTGHEKLFF. V gene TRBV7-9 combines with J gene TRBJ1-4; D is possibly TRBD1 (5 bases). The CDR3 spans 14 residues. The germline gives CDR1 SEHNR, CDR2 FQNEAQ (reference sequence). Trimming pared 5 bases from V and 6 bases from J, leaving 13 bases between.

The chain combines TRBV11-2 with TRBJ2-4; D is possibly TRBD2 (6 bases). V was clipped by 5 bases and J by 6 bases, with 20 bases between them. CDR1 and CDR2 from the germline V gene are SGHAT and FQNNGV. CDR3 length: 16 amino acids. The CDR3 nucleotides are TGTGCCAGCAGCCAACAACCTGGGGGGTCGGTAAACATTCAGTACTTC. It translates to CASSQQPGGSVNIQYF.

This clone was found a few times. The chain links TRBV2 to TRBJ2-3, with TRBD2 matching over 9 bases. This CDR3 spans 15 amino acids. The V gene end was trimmed by 5 bases and the J gene end by 6 bases; junction bases not matched to a gene: 9. CDR1 is SNHLY and CDR2 is FYNNEI in the germline V gene. The CDR3 protein is CASSLAGVAVDTQYF. The CDR3 bases are TGTGCCAGCAGTTTAGCGGGAGTAGCAGTTGATACGCAGTATTTT.

V usage is TRBV19 and J usage is TRBJ1-2, with TRBD1 identical over 7 bases. CDR1 is LNHDA, CDR2 SQIVND, per germline (reference sequence). Trimming removed 7 bases from V and 6 bases from J; junction bases left unmatched: 14. The CDR3 consists of 15 residues. The CDR3 DNA reads as TGTGCCAGTAAGGTTACCCCCCGACAGGGCCATGGCTACACCTTC. This codes for CASKVTPRQGHGYTF.

This sequence joins TRBV6-6 and TRBJ2-5; D is uncertain. The CDR3 is 12 residues long. V lost 3 bases and J lost 0, with 2 bases in between. Germline V gene lookup returns CDR1 MNHNY and CDR2 SVGAGI (reference sequence). CDR3 DNA sequence: TGTGCCAGCAGTTATCACCAAGAGACCCAGTACTTC. This translates into CASSYHQETQYF.

The chain couples TRBV6-1 to TRBJ2-2; D may be TRBD1 (5 bases). The CDR3 totals 14 residues. The V gene lost 6 bases and the J gene lost 6 bases, with 14 bases spanning the gap. Germline V gene sequence: CDR1 MNHNS, CDR2 SASEGT. The CDR3 here is CASRRTIGPGELFF. DNA of the CDR3: TGTGCCAGCAGAAGGACAATCGGCCCCGGGGAGCTGTTTTTT.

The chain combines TRBV29-1 with TRBJ1-5; D is unclear. CDR3 length: 16 residues. Trimming shortened V by 0 bases and J by 0 bases, and 12 bases separated the two germline ends. Germline V gene data show CDR1 as SQVTM and CDR2 as ANQGSEA. DNA for the CDR3: TGCAGCGTTGAAGATGCTAAACGGGCTAGCAATCAGCCCCAGCATTTT. Protein product: CSVEDAKRASNQPQHF.

The chain joins TRBV19 to TRBJ1-1; TRBD1 is a possible D gene (5 bases). Germline loops: CDR1 LNHDA, CDR2 SQIVND (reference sequence). The CDR3 extends over 16 amino acids. Trimming cost V 4 bases and J 0 bases, with 15 bases left between them. CDR3 in DNA: TGTGCCAGTAGTAGCCCCCGGCAGGGTATGAACACTGAAGCTTTCTTT. This translates into CASSSPRQGMNTEAFF. Variable domain in full (rest from reference TRBV19 and TRBJ1-1): DGGITQSPKYLFRKEGQNVTLSCEQNLNHDAMYWYRQDPGQGLRLIYYSQIVNDFQKGDIAEGYSVSREKKESFPLTVTSAQKNPTAFYLCASSSPRQGMNTEAFFGQGTRLTVV.

The rearrangement joins TRBV18 to TRBJ2-5, with a weak D call TRBD2 (6 bases). V was pared by 3 bases and J by 11 bases, with 13 bases between. From germline, CDR1 is KGHSH and CDR2 LQKENI. This CDR3 spans 12 amino acids. In DNA, the CDR3 is TGTGCCAGCTCACCCAGTACACGGGAGCAGTACTTC. It codes for CASSPSTREQYF.

The rearrangement joins TRBV5-4 to TRBJ2-5; 8 nucleotides agree with TRBD1. With V trimmed by 4 bases and J by 5 bases, 10 bases remained unmatched. CDR1 and CDR2 from the germline V gene are SGHNT and YYREEE (reference sequence). The CDR3 extends over 15 amino acids. In nucleotides, the CDR3 is TGTGCCAGCAGCCCACAGGGGGGTAGTGTCGAGACCCAGTACTTC. This translates into CASSPQGGSVETQYF. Drawing the rest from reference TRBV5-4 and TRBJ2-5, the complete variable domain is ETGVTQSPTHLIKTRGQQVTLRCSSQSGHNTVSWYQQALGQGPQFIFQYYREEENGRGNFPPRFSGLQFPNYSSELNVNALELDDSALYLCASSPQGGSVETQYFGPGTRLLVL.

The chain links TRBV10-1 to TRBJ2-2; D remains unclear. The CDR3 has 13 residues. V was trimmed by 2 bases and J by 6 bases, leaving 7 bases between them. Germline assignment: CDR1 WNHNN and CDR2 SYGVQD (reference sequence). The CDR3 is CASSENSAGELFF. The CDR3, as DNA: TGCGCCAGCAGTGAGAATTCTGCCGGGGAGCTGTTTTTT.

This rearrangement joins TRBV7-6 to TRBJ2-3; D unresolved. The V gene's germline CDR1 is SGHVS and CDR2 FNYEAQ. The CDR3 has 15 amino acids. V gave up 1 base and J gave up 4 bases, with 12 bases separating them. The CDR3 sequence is CASSLVRSPPDTQYF. The CDR3 nucleotides are TGTGCCAGCAGCTTAGTTCGGTCACCCCCAGATACGCAGTATTTT.

The chain recombines TRBV4-3 with TRBJ2-1; D not resolved. The CDR3 covers 16 residues. The germline V gene has CDR1 LGHNA and CDR2 YSLEER. Trimming stripped 1 base from V and 2 bases from J, with 12 bases between. The CDR3 is CASSQASGLTYNEQFF. CDR3 nucleotide sequence: TGCGCCAGCAGCCAAGCGTCGGGCCTAACCTACAATGAGCAGTTCTTC.

The genes are TRBV6-4 and TRBJ2-2; TRBD2 matches at 7 bases. The CDR3 spans 17 residues. J lost 1 base, V lost 3 bases, and 8 bases had no gene match. Germline loops: CDR1 MRHNA, CDR2 SNTAGT. In DNA form, the CDR3 reads TGTGCCAGCAGTGATCTTGGGGCTAGCGGGAACACCGGGGAGCTGTTTTTT. It translates to CASSDLGASGNTGELFF.

This chain joins TRBV9 and TRBJ2-1; 10 bases agree with TRBD2. Germline CDR1 is SGDLS and CDR2 is YYNGEE. V was pared by 0 bases and J by 7 bases, with 22 bases of the junction left unmatched. The CDR3 extends over 21 amino acids. The DNA for the CDR3 is TGTGCCAGCAGCGTAGCTATCGGATTGGCTAGCGGGAGCGTATACGGGAATGAGCAGTTCTTC. This translates into CASSVAIGLASGSVYGNEQFF.

The chain couples TRBV5-1 to TRBJ2-1; 11 nucleotides agree with TRBD2. The CDR3 extends over 15 amino acids. Germline assignment: CDR1 SGHRS and CDR2 YFSETQ. The V gene end was trimmed by 4 bases and the J gene end by 5 bases; junction bases not matched to a gene: 5. The CDR3 region has the DNA TGCGCCAGCAGCGGGGGACTAGCGGCCCACAATGAGCAGTTCTTC. It specifies CASSGGLAAHNEQFF.

The rearrangement uses TRBV5-1 and TRBJ2-7; D possibly corresponds to TRBD1 (6 bases). The germline V gene encodes CDR1 SGHRS and CDR2 YFSETQ. The CDR3 consists of 15 residues. V dropped 2 bases and J dropped 1 base, with 13 bases sitting between them. For the CDR3, the DNA is TGCGCCAGCAGCTTCACAGGGTTGAAGTCCTACGAGCAGTACTTC. Protein sequence: CASSFTGLKSYEQYF.

J is TRBJ2-3 and V is TRBV6-1; D remains ambiguous. Germline CDR1 reads MNHNS; CDR2 reads SASEGT. The CDR3 spans 14 residues. Trimming removed 6 bases from V and 2 bases from J, with 12 bases in between. The CDR3 region has the DNA TGTGCCAGCAGATACATGAGAGACACAGATACGCAGTATTTT. This sequence encodes CASRYMRDTDTQYF.

The chain carries TRBV19 and TRBJ2-2; the D gene is possibly TRBD2 (8 bases). CDR1 LNHDA and CDR2 SQIVND come from the germline V gene (reference sequence). Trimming stripped 7 bases from V and 5 bases from J, with 23 bases between. There are 17 residues in the CDR3. The CDR3: CASIRQGREGRTGELFF. DNA of the CDR3: TGTGCCAGTATCAGACAGGGACGGGAGGGGCGAACCGGGGAGCTGTTTTTT.

The CDR3 nucleotides read TGTGCCAGCAGTCGGACTAGCGGGCCTAACAATGAGCAGTTCTTC. As protein: CASSRTSGPNNEQFF. The chain links TRBV7-6 to TRBJ2-1, with 11 bases lining up with TRBD2. With V trimmed by 6 bases and J by 5 bases, 6 bases remained unmatched. The length of the CDR3 is 15 residues. Germline V gene lookup returns CDR1 SGHVS and CDR2 FNYEAQ.

The chain has TRBV11-2 and TRBJ1-1; D unresolved. Germline values: CDR1 SGHAT, CDR2 FQNNGV. Trimming shortened V by 2 bases and J by 0 bases, and 7 bases separated the two germline ends. The CDR3 consists of 14 residues. The CDR3 nucleotides read TGTGCCAGCAGCTTATACGGGGTGAACACTGAAGCTTTCTTT. Translated, it gives CASSLYGVNTEAFF.

With respect to this clone: The junction shows a germline mismatch at one end, possibly a read error. The chain carries TRBV5-1 and TRBJ2-1, with D perhaps matching TRBD2 (6 bases). CDR1 is SGHRS, CDR2 YFSETQ, per germline. This CDR3 is 11 amino acids long. CDR3 sequence reads: CASSLGGERFF. CDR3 in DNA: TGCGCCAGCAGCTTGGGCGGGGAGCGGTTCTTC.

This clone was recorded once. The chain links TRBV7-8 to TRBJ1-6; 10 bases are a match to TRBD1. J lost 8 bases, V lost 0 bases, and 1 base had no gene match. CDR1 is SGHVS, CDR2 FQNEAQ, per germline. The CDR3 has 15 residues. CDR3: CASSLADRGDSPLHF. CDR3 in DNA: TGTGCCAGCAGCTTAGCGGACAGGGGGGATTCACCCCTCCACTTT. The full variable domain, with the rest looked up from reference TRBV7-8 and TRBJ1-6, is GAGVSQSPRYKVAKRGQDVALRCDPISGHVSLFWYQQALGQGPEFLTYFQNEAQLDKSGLPSDRFFAERPEGSVSTLKIQRTQQEDSAVYLCASSLADRGDSPLHFGNGTRLTVT.

The rearrangement links TRBV11-2 to TRBJ2-5, with unresolved D. The CDR3 has 14 amino acids. The V gene's germline CDR1 is SGHAT and CDR2 FQNNGV. Between the trimmed V and J ends, which lost 0 bases and 5 bases, there was a span of 10 bases. The CDR3 spells CASSLELVIETQYF. The DNA for the CDR3 is TGTGCCAGCAGCTTAGAATTAGTCATTGAGACCCAGTACTTC. Full variable domain (outside the CDR3, taken from reference TRBV11-2 and TRBJ2-5): EAGVAQSPRYKIIEKRQSVAFWCNPISGHATLYWYQQILGQGPKLLIQFQNNGVVDDSQLPKDRFSAERLKGVDSTLKIQPAKLEDSAVYLCASSLELVIETQYFGPGTRLLVL.